Below, 18 T cell receptor beta chains from the same sample are listed, as sequenced in a study of shared clonotypes between healthy human individuals. Only in-frame clones appear in the TCRdb table, and some are missing; sequencing was by immunoSEQ multiplex PCR. The sample consists of around 100,000 clones, roughly 66% of them appearing once. The sample comprised memory CD8+ T cells sorted from blood. Noted subset: CD45RO+ cells pooled with CCR7-negative TemRA cells. These receptors originate from a woman in her 30s in good health.

The chain is built from TRBV7-9 and TRBJ2-3, with 7 bases lining up with TRBD1. CDR3 length: 14 residues. Germline V CDR1 and CDR2: SEHNR, FQNEAQ (reference sequence). With 3 bases clipped from V and 7 bases from J, the junction kept 7 bases outside the gene matches. The CDR3 is CASSLWTGHYTQYF. For the CDR3, the DNA is TGTGCCAGCAGCTTGTGGACAGGTCATTATACGCAGTATTTT.

V gene TRBV7-6 combines with J gene TRBJ2-7, with TRBD2 identical over 14 bases. This CDR3 has 20 amino acids. V gave up 5 bases and J gave up 1 base; unmatched junction bases: 16. Germline V lookup: CDR1 SGHVS, CDR2 FNYEAQ. In nucleotides, the CDR3 is TGTGCCAGCAGCAAAGGCGCGGGACTAGCGGGAGTCTTCAGGTCCTACGAGCAGTACTTC. Encoded protein: CASSKGAGLAGVFRSYEQYF. The full variable domain, with the rest looked up from reference TRBV7-6 and TRBJ2-7, is GAGVSQSPRYKVTKRGQDVALRCDPISGHVSLYWYRQALGQGPEFLTYFNYEAQQDKSGLPNDRFSAERPEGSISTLTIQRTEQRDSAMYRCASSKGAGLAGVFRSYEQYFGPGTRLTVT.

Note on this clone: The junction and the germline gene differ at one end; a read error may be behind it. The chain is built from TRBV7-9 and TRBJ1-1; D is undetermined. The CDR3 sequence is 13 residues long. Germline-derived CDR1 and CDR2 are SEHNR and FQNEAQ (reference sequence). Written as DNA, the CDR3 is TGTGCCAGCAGCTTTAAACTAAACATTGAAGCTTTCTTT. It translates to CASSFKLNIEAFF.

This sequence joins TRBV19 and TRBJ2-5; 10 bases fit TRBD2. The J call may not be correct, given that the DNA end is closer to TRBJ2-7. This CDR3 has 14 amino acids. Germline CDR1 is LNHDA and CDR2 is SQIVND (reference sequence). CDR3 nucleotides: TGTGCCAGTAGTATTACTAGCGGGGCCTACGAGCAGTACTTC. Protein sequence: CASSITSGAYEQYF.

The V gene is TRBV27, the J gene TRBJ2-1, with D possibly matching TRBD2 (5 bases). V was shortened by 5 bases and J by 0 bases, with 11 bases between the two germline ends. CDR3 length equals 15 residues. The germline gives CDR1 MNHEY, CDR2 SMNVEV (reference sequence). CDR3 sequence (DNA): TGTGCCAGCAGTCTTATAACTAGCTCCTACAATGAGCAGTTCTTC. As protein: CASSLITSSYNEQFF.

The chain has TRBV29-1 and TRBJ1-2; weak D call: TRBD1 (6 bases). This CDR3 contains 12 residues. Germline assignment: CDR1 SQVTM and CDR2 ANQGSEA. V was cut by 7 bases and J by 3 bases, with 12 bases left in between. The CDR3 here is CSAGVGDYGYTF. In nucleotides, the CDR3 is TGCAGCGCAGGGGTTGGGGACTATGGCTACACCTTC.

The chain recombines TRBV5-6 with TRBJ1-2; a possible D gene is TRBD1 (5 bases). Germline CDR1 reads SGHDT; CDR2 reads YYEEEE. The CDR3 runs 14 residues. V was clipped by 0 bases and J by 2 bases, with 8 bases between them. The CDR3 region has the DNA TGTGCCAGCAGCTTGGACCAGGGAAACTATGGCTACACCTTC. The encoded protein is CASSLDQGNYGYTF.

The chain is built from TRBV14 and TRBJ1-2; D might be TRBD1 (6 bases). The CDR3 has 16 residues. Trimming pared 1 base from V and 8 bases from J, leaving 20 bases between. CDR1 is SGHDN and CDR2 is FVKESK in the germline V gene. The CDR3: CASSQAGQLSSLGYTF. The CDR3 bases are TGTGCCAGCAGCCAAGCAGGACAGCTCTCTTCTCTAGGCTACACCTTC.

This clone has a handful of counts. The chain employs TRBV21-1 and TRBJ2-7. TRBV21-1 is reported as a pseudogene. This CDR3 has 16 amino acids. The CDR3 here is CASSNLPWQGAYEQYF. As DNA, the CDR3 is TGTGCCAGCAGCAACCTACCTTGGCAGGGAGCCTACGAGCAGTACTTC.

This clone was counted between two and nine times. In DNA form, the CDR3 reads TGTGCCAGCAGCTTAGCGTTTTACGAGCAGTACTTC. Amino acids: CASSLAFYEQYF. The chain carries TRBV7-8 and TRBJ2-7; D is uncertain. Germline CDR1 reads SGHVS; CDR2 reads FQNEAQ. The V and J ends lost 0 bases and 4 bases respectively, with 4 bases between them. This CDR3 has 12 residues.

CDR3 DNA: TGCAGCGTTGGTAGGGGATCCTACGAGCAGTACTTC. As protein: CSVGRGSYEQYF. The chain combines TRBV29-1 with TRBJ2-5, with D tentatively TRBD1 (5 bases). The end of the DNA is better explained by TRBJ2-7, so the J call may be wrong. Germline assignment: CDR1 SQVTM and CDR2 ANQGSEA. The CDR3 has 12 amino acids.

This clone came up a few times. This chain links TRBV29-1 with TRBJ2-7; D gene unclear. V lost 4 bases to trimming and J lost 2 bases, with 6 bases between them. The CDR3 contains 11 residues. Germline assignment: CDR1 SQVTM and CDR2 ANQGSEA. CDR3 residues: CSVAGPYEQYF. The CDR3 DNA sequence: TGCAGCGTTGCAGGTCCCTACGAGCAGTACTTC.

This sequence joins TRBV4-2 and TRBJ1-1; D unclear. Germline-derived CDR1 and CDR2 are LGHNA and YNFKEQ. Deletions cut 0 bases from V and 0 bases from J, with 14 bases between. CDR3 length: 17 amino acids. The CDR3 region is CASSQELLTDMNTEAFF. CDR3 nucleotides: TGTGCCAGCAGCCAAGAACTCTTAACAGATATGAACACTGAAGCTTTCTTT.

The chain has TRBV11-2 and TRBJ2-7; 10 positions match TRBD1. The CDR3 loop spans 16 amino acids. The germline CDR1 and CDR2 sequences are SGHAT and FQNNGV. After removal of 0 bases from V and 4 bases from J, the junction contained 6 bases not matched to a gene. Written as DNA, the CDR3 is TGTGCCAGCAGCTTAGATGAGGACAGGGGGGTATACGAGCAGTACTTC. Translated: CASSLDEDRGVYEQYF.

V is TRBV14 and J is TRBJ1-2, with 9 nucleotides matching TRBD1. Germline assignment: CDR1 SGHDN and CDR2 FVKESK. This CDR3 is 13 amino acids long. Losses at the gene ends were 4 bases for V and 8 bases for J; bases not matched to a gene: 5. The CDR3 coding sequence is TGTGCCAGCAGCCCCGGGACAGGGTTCGGCTACACCTTC. Its translation is CASSPGTGFGYTF.

This clone showed up just once. V and J are TRBV18 and TRBJ2-1; 9 positions agree with TRBD2. The CDR3 runs 18 residues. Per the germline V gene, CDR1 is KGHSH and CDR2 is LQKENI. V was clipped by 0 bases and J by 8 bases; unmatched bases: 14. Here the CDR3 DNA reads TGTGCCAGCTCACCACCGGGGGGGCTAGCGGGATTCAAAGATGAGCAGTTCTTC. Amino acids: CASSPPGGLAGFKDEQFF.

This chain links TRBV7-9 with TRBJ2-7; D remains unclear. Germline V gene lookup returns CDR1 SEHNR and CDR2 FQNEAQ (reference sequence). CDR3 length: 16 amino acids. V dropped 6 bases and J dropped 4 bases, with 22 bases sitting between them. The CDR3 DNA sequence: TGTGCCAGCAGTTCCCCAGGACCACACGCCCTGTACGAGCAGTACTTC. Translating gives CASSSPGPHALYEQYF.

This clone is a singleton in its sample. J is TRBJ2-3 and V is TRBV9, with 8 bases identical to TRBD2. Trimming took 1 base from V and 3 from J; bases not matched to a gene: 4. The germline V gene encodes CDR1 SGDLS and CDR2 YYNGEE. The length of the CDR3 is 15 residues. CDR3 region: CASSVSGGVTDTQYF. Here the CDR3 DNA reads TGTGCCAGCAGCGTAAGCGGGGGAGTTACAGATACGCAGTATTTT.